This TCR beta chain was recorded in a study of control samples from healthy donors and cancer patients (dated by TCRdb to the early 2020s). Library preparation employed the immunoSEQ multiplex PCR assay. Entries here come from immuneACCESS through TCRdb and include only in-frame sequences with V and J called. Some clones fail to appear in such tables; in the studies checked, an unresolved V gene covers under half of the shortfall, and the cause of the remainder is unknown. The sample table records 90,000 to 100,000 clones; roughly three quarters of these occur just once. In total, the top ten clones hold approximately 10% of the sample. In the case of this clone: Its antigen remains undetermined. No much larger clone is present one base from it, and per-base qualities are unavailable.

Inclusive of the bounding cysteine and phenylalanine, the CDR3 is 12 residues long. Solely the CDR3 DNA is kept, with 36 bases framed from the first base. Source material: blood. In this chain, TRBV21-1 is recombined with TRBJ1-1. TRBV21-1 is flagged as a pseudogene. The receptor comes from a woman under 40 in good health. The nucleotides read TGTGCCAGCAGTGGGATAGACACTGAAGCTTTCTTT. The encoded protein is CASSGIDTEAFF.